This T cell receptor (beta chain) was recorded in a study of shared clonotypes between healthy human individuals. Overall study: Three plates were used per donor for CD4 naive, three for CD4 memory, two for CD8 naive and one for CD8 memory.

TCRdb keeps only in-frame clones here, not all; method: immunoSEQ multiplex PCR. This table holds 2 million to 2.5 million clones, around 95% found once. In its sample, this clone was seen a few times. This same CDR3 is encoded by further DNA sequences in the sample. The CDR3 is 11 amino acids. V was trimmed by 0 bases and J by 6 bases, leaving 6 bases between them. Per the germline V gene, CDR1 is GTSNPN and CDR2 is SVGIG (reference sequence). Sample: naive CD4+ T cells sorted from blood. Subset noted: CD45RA+ positively selected. The genes are TRBV30 and TRBJ2-7; TRBD2 is a possible D gene (5 bases). This TCR was recovered from a man aged 18 to 30 in good health. The CDR3 DNA sequence: TGTGCCTGGAGTGTAGCGGTCGAGCAGTACTTC. It yields the protein CAWSVAVEQYF.